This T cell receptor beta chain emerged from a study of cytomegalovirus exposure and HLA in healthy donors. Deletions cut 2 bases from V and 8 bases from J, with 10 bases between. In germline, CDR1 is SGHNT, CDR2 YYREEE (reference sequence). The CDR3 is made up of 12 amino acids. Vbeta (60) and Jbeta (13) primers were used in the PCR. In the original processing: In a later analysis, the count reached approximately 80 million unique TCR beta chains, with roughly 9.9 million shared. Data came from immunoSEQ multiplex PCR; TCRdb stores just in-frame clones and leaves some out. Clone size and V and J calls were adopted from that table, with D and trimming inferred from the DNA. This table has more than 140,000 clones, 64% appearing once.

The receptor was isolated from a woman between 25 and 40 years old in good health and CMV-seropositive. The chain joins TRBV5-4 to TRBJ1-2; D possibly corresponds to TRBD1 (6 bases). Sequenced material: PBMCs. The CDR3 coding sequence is TGTGCCAGCAGCTTAGGGGGAAGGGGCTACACCTTC. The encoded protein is CASSLGGRGYTF.